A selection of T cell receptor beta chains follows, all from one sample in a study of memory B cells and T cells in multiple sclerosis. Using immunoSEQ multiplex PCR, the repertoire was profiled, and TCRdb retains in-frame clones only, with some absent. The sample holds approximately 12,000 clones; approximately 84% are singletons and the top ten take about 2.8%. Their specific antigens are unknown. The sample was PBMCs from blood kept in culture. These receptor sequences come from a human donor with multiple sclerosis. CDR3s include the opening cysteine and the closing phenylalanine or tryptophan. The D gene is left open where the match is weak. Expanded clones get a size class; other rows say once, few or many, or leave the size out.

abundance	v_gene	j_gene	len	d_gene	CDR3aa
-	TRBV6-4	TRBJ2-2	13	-	CASRTRDTGELFF
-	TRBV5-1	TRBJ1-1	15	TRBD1	CASSLDWGTVTEAFF
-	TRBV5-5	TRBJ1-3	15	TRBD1	CASSLGQGAGNTIYF
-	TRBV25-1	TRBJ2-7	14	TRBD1	CASSKTGDVYEQYF
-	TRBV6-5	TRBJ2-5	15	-	CASSYTRVRQETQYF
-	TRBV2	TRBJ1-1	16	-	CASSGGTGLLNTEAFF
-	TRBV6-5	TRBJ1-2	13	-	CASSYLDGYGYTF
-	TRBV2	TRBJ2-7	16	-	CASTPEGTGATYEQYF
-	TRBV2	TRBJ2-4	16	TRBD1	CASISTGGVGKNIQYF
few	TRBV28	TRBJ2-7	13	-	CASRPPAVYEQYF
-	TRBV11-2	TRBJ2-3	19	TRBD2	CASLTLSRVSGRRADTQYF
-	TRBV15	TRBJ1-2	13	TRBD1	CATSRGQHYGYTF
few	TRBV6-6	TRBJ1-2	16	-	CASSYDITVTNYGYTF
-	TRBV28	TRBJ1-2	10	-	CASAGVGYTF
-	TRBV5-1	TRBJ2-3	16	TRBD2	CASSLDLAGVTDTQYF
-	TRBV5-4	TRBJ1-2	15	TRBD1	CASSPGQGNNYGYTF
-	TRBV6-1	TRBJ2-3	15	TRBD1	CASSTTGFGTDTQYF
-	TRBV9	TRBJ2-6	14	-	CASSVGSGANVLTF
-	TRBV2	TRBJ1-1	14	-	CASSGDRGNTEAFF
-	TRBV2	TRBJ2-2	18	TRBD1	CASSEAATGTGPTGELFF
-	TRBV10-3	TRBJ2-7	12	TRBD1	CAIAGTDYEQYF
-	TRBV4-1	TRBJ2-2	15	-	CASSQPRKGTGELFF
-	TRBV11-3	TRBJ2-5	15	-	CASSRSRGRWETQYF
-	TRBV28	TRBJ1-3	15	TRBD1	CASSAGQGRGNTIYF
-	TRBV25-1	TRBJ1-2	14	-	CASSENRFSDGYTF
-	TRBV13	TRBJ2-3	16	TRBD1	CASSLRTGHSTDTQYF
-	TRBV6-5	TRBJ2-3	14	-	CASSYSRLADTQYF